This T cell receptor beta chain was identified during a study of blood T cells in healthy people across ages. Using a J-beta primer mix together with a sample-barcoded 5' primer, a second PCR was run for roughly 6 to 11 cycles. MiXCR, run by TCRdb on the 5' RACE reads, gives a single entry per CDR3 protein. The sample lists around 990,000 distinct CDR3 sequences; roughly 24% were seen once. The data also belong to a second study, concerning T cells of mothers and their children.

Source material: blood. The clonotype originates from a girl aged 2 to 9 in good health.

CDR3 amino acids: CASSVDFQGNIQYF. The CDR3 DNA sequence: TGTGCCAGCAGCGTAGACTTTCAAGGGAACATTCAGTACTTC. The V call is TRBV9, the J call TRBJ2-4; D not certain. Per the germline V gene, CDR1 is SGDLS and CDR2 is YYNGEE. Trimming took off 0 bases at V and 7 bases at J, with 11 bases between the two ends. The CDR3 has 14 residues.